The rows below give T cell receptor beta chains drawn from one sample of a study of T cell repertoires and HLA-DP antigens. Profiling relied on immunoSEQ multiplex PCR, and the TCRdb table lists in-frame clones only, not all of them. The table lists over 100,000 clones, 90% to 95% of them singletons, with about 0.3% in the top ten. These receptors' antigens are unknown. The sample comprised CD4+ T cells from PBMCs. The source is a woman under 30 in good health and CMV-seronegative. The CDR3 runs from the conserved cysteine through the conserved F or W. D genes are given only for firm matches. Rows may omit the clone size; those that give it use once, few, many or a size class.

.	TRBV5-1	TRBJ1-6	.	TGCGCCAGCAGCTTGGGAATGGGGAACTCACCCCTCCACTTT	CASSLGMGNSPLHF
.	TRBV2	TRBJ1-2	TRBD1	TGTGCCAGCAGGGGACAGGGGGGAGGCTACACCTTC	CASRGQGGGYTF
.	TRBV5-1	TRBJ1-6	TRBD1	TGCGCCAGCAGCTTTCGTCAGGGGGATTCACCCCTCCACTTT	CASSFRQGDSPLHF
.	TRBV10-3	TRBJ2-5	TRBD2	TGTGCCTCTCAACCCGGCGGGGGGCCTCAAGAGACCCAGTACTTC	CASQPGGGPQETQYF
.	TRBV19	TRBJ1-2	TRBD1	TGTGCCAGTAGTAAAAGACAGGGACCGGAAGGCTACACCTTC	CASSKRQGPEGYTF
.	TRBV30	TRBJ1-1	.	TGTGCCTGGCGCGGGGGGAGCACTGAAGCTTTCTTT	CAWRGGSTEAFF
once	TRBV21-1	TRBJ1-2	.	TGTGCCAGCAGTGGGGCTGCAGCCTATGGCTACACCTTC	CASSGAAAYGYTF
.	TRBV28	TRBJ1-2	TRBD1	TGTGCCAGTGCAGCGTTTCCGGGGACAGGGACTTCGACGAACTATGGCTACACCTTC	CASAAFPGTGTSTNYGYTF
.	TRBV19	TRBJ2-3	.	TGTGCCAGTAGCAGGACAGTGGGGACGCAGTATTTT	CASSRTVGTQYF
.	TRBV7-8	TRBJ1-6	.	TGTGCCAGCAGCTTAGGAATCAGGAATTCACCCCTCCACTTT	CASSLGIRNSPLHF
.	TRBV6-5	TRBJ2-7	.	TGTGCCAGCAGAACGGGACTCTCCGAGCAGTACTTC	CASRTGLSEQYF
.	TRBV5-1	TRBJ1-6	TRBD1	TGCGCCAGCAGCTGGGACAGGGACTATAATTCACCCCTCCACTTT	CASSWDRDYNSPLHF
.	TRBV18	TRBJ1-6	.	TGTGCCAGCTCCCCCGCCGTTGGCCCGGGATCGCCCCTCCACTTT	CASSPAVGPGSPLHF
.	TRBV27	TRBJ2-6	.	TGTGCCAGCAGTTCACAGGGCTCTGGGGCCAACGTCCTGACTTTC	CASSSQGSGANVLTF
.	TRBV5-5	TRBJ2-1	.	TGTGCCAGCAGCGCGAACAACAATGAGCAGTTCTTC	CASSANNNEQFF
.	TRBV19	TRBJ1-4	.	TGTGCCAGTAGTATAACGGGTCGACCGGCGGGCACTAATGAAAAACTGTTTTTT	CASSITGRPAGTNEKLFF
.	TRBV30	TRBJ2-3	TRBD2	TGTGCCTGGAACACGGGCGGGAGGGCCGACTCAGATACGCAGTATTTT	CAWNTGGRADSDTQYF
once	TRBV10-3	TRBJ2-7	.	TGTGCCATCAGTGAGTCCTGGACAGGGAGGGGGGACGCCCCCTACGAGCAGTACTTC	CAISESWTGRGDAPYEQYF
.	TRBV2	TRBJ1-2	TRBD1	TGTGCCAGCAGACAGGGGGCGTATGGCTACACCTTC	CASRQGAYGYTF
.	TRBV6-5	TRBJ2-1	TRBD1	TGTGCCAGCAGTTATTCCGGGACAGGGGACTTCGAGCAGTTCTTC	CASSYSGTGDFEQFF
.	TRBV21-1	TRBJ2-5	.	TGTGCCAGCAGCAAAGGGCCAGGGTCGTTGAAGACCCAGTACTTC	CASSKGPGSLKTQYF
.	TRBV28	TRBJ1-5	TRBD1	TGTGCCAGCAGTGATCGGGACAGATTTTATAGCAATCAGCCCCAGCATTTT	CASSDRDRFYSNQPQHF
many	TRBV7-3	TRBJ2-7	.	TGTGCCAGCAGCTTAGATGGGAGCTCCTACGAGCAGTACTTC	CASSLDGSSYEQYF
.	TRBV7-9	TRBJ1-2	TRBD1	TGTGCCAGCAGTCGAACCCCTGGGACAGGGAGGACCTTC	CASSRTPGTGRTF
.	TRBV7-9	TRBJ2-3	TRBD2	TGTGCCAGCAGCCACCGACTAGCGGGGTGGGTGGATACGCAGTATTTT	CASSHRLAGWVDTQYF
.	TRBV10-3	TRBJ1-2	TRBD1	TGTGCCATCAGTGAAAAACAGGGGTCGGTCTATGGCTACACCTTC	CAISEKQGSVYGYTF
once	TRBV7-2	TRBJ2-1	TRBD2	TGTGCCAGCAGCTCGAAGACTAGCGGGGTCTACAGTGAGCAGTTCTTC	CASSSKTSGVYSEQFF
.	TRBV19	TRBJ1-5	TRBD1	TGTGCCAGTAGACAGGGGAATCTGAGGGATCAGCCCCAGCATTTT	CASRQGNLRDQPQHF
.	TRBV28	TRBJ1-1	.	TGTGCCAGCAGTCAGGGACGGAACACTGAAGCTTTCTTT	CASSQGRNTEAFF
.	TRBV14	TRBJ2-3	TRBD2	TGTGCCAGCAGCCTCTTAGCGGGGGCGAGCACAGATACGCAGTATTTT	CASSLLAGASTDTQYF
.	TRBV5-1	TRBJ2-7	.	TGCGCCAGCAGCTTGGCTACCGGTTTGCGGGAGCAGTACTTC	CASSLATGLREQYF
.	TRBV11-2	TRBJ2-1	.	TGTGCCAGCAGGAGTCCCTTAGGTGGCAATGAGCAGTTCTTC	CASRSPLGGNEQFF
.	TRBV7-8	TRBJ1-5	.	TGTGCCAGCAGCTCTCCAGAAAATCAGCCCCAGCATTTT	CASSSPENQPQHF